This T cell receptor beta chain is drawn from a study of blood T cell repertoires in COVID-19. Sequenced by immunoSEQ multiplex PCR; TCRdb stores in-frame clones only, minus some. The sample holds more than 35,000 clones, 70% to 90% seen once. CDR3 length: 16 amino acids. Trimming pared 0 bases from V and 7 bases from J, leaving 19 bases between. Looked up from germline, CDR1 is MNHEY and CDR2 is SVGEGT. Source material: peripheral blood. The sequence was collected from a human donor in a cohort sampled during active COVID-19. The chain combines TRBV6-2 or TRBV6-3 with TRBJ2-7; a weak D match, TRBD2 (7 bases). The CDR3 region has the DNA TGTGCCAGCAGTTACTCGCTCTTTCAGGCGGGGGCTGAGCAGTACTTC. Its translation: CASSYSLFQAGAEQYF.